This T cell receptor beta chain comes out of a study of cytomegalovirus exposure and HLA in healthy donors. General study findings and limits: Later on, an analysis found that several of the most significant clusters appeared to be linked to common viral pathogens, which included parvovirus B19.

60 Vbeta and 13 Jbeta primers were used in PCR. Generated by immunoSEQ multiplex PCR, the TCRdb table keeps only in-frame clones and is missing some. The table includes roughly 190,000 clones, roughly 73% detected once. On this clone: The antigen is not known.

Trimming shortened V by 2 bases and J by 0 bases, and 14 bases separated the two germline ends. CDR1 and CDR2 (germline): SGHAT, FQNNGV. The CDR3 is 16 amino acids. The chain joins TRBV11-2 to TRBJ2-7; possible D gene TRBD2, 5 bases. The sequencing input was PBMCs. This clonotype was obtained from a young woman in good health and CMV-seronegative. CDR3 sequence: CASSLLGLRSSYEQYF. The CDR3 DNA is TGTGCCAGCAGCTTACTCGGACTCCGGAGCTCCTACGAGCAGTACTTC.